The 3 T cell receptor beta chains listed next were all sequenced from one sample in a study of T-cell memory formation after mild COVID-19. MiXCR, applied by TCRdb to the 5' RACE reads, yields one record per CDR3 protein. The data contain approximately 100,000 distinct CDR3 sequences, over 15% of them singletons. The specimen sequenced was PBMCs or a T cell subset sorted from them (not recorded which). These receptors came from an adult woman who had mild COVID-19 (a few samples of this study predate the infection). Cell type and time point are not known.

The chain carries TRBV29-1 and TRBJ2-5; 8 bases agree with TRBD2. This CDR3 spans 13 amino acids. Losses at the gene ends were 7 bases for V and 7 bases for J; bases not matched to a gene: 11. CDR1 SQVTM and CDR2 ANQGSEA come from the germline V gene. CDR3 sequence (DNA): TGCAGCGCGAACGAAGCGGGAGAGGGGACCCAGTACTTC. Protein product: CSANEAGEGTQYF.

This clonotype occurred many times. The chain has TRBV7-6 and TRBJ2-5; TRBD1 agrees at 7 bases. Germline loops: CDR1 SGHVS, CDR2 FNYEAQ. After removal of 5 bases from V and 3 bases from J, the junction contained 9 bases not matched to a gene. The CDR3 loop spans 15 amino acids. As DNA, the CDR3 is TGTGCCAGCAGCGTAACTCCCGGGACAGAAGAGACCCAGTACTTC. Protein sequence: CASSVTPGTEETQYF.

This clonotype was seen only a few times. This sequence joins TRBV20-1 and TRBJ1-2, with 7 bases lining up with TRBD1. The CDR3 sequence is 12 residues long. Trimming cost V 8 bases and J 8 bases; bases outside gene matches: 11. Looked up from germline, CDR1 is DFQATT and CDR2 is SNEGSKA (reference sequence). CDR3 in DNA: TGCAGTCCCTTGTACAGGGGCGGGGGCTACACCTTC. Its protein product is CSPLYRGGGYTF.